The 29 T cell receptor beta chains listed next were all sequenced from one sample in a study of blood T cell repertoires in COVID-19. Libraries were prepared by immunoSEQ multiplex PCR; TCRdb keeps only in-frame clonotypes and omits some of them. The table includes approximately 200,000 clones, about 86% detected once. The sequenced material came from peripheral blood. These receptors were collected from a woman aged 60-75 years with acute or convalescent COVID-19.

The chain joins TRBV5-1 to TRBJ1-1; TRBD1 matches at 7 bases. Trimming removed 4 bases from V and 0 bases from J; junction bases left unmatched: 6. The germline V gene has CDR1 SGHRS and CDR2 YFSETQ. The CDR3 loop spans 15 amino acids. The CDR3 DNA is TGCGCCAGCAGCCCCGCGGGACAGATGAACACTGAAGCTTTCTTT. Amino acid sequence: CASSPAGQMNTEAFF.

This rearrangement joins TRBV5-6 to TRBJ2-7, with TRBD1 matching 10 bases. The junction had 7 bases not matched to a gene; V was cut back by 4 bases and J by 6 bases. The CDR3 length is 14 residues. The germline V gene has CDR1 SGHDT and CDR2 YYEEEE. This CDR3 reads CASSPPDRGSEQYF. The CDR3 DNA reads TGTGCCAGCAGCCCGCCGGACAGGGGGTCCGAGCAGTACTTC.

The chain is built from TRBV6-5 and TRBJ1-2; 9 bases are a match to TRBD1. Looked up from germline, CDR1 is MNHEY and CDR2 is SVGAGI. This CDR3 contains 14 residues. Trimming cost V 7 bases and J 8 bases; bases outside gene matches: 11. As DNA, the CDR3 is TGTGCCAGCACATATACAGGGGGCGCTCGGGGCTACACCTTC. The encoded protein is CASTYTGGARGYTF.

The rearrangement links TRBV4-2 to TRBJ2-3, with D possibly matching TRBD2 (6 bases). The CDR3 spans 16 residues. Trimming removed 0 bases from V and 4 bases from J, with 14 bases in between. Germline V gene data show CDR1 as LGHNA and CDR2 as YNFKEQ. The CDR3 protein is CASSQDPPLAPDTQYF. In nucleotides, the CDR3 is TGTGCCAGCAGCCAAGATCCCCCACTAGCCCCAGATACGCAGTATTTT.

J is TRBJ2-1 and V is TRBV2; 7 nucleotides agree with TRBD2. Per germline, CDR1 SNHLY and CDR2 FYNNEI. V lost 0 bases and J lost 9; bases outside the gene matches: 8. The CDR3 spans 15 residues. For the CDR3, the DNA is TGTGCCAGCAGTGAAGCGCTTGGGGTAGCGGGTGAGCAGTTCTTC. Translating it yields CASSEALGVAGEQFF.

This chain connects TRBV28 to TRBJ2-5; D ambiguous. The V end lost 6 bases, the J end lost 1 base, and 12 bases lay between the germline ends. This CDR3 spans 14 amino acids. Germline-derived CDR1 and CDR2 are MDHEN and SYDVKM. CDR3 nucleotides: TGTGCCAGCAGATCGGGTCCTCCCCAAGAGACCCAGTACTTC. It yields the protein CASRSGPPQETQYF.

The chain carries TRBV3-1 (or the pseudogene TRBV3-2) and TRBJ2-1, with D possibly being TRBD1 (5 bases). The CDR3 sequence is 17 residues long. V was trimmed by 4 bases and J by 4 bases, leaving 20 bases between them. Germline V gene data show CDR1 as LGHDT and CDR2 as YNNKEL (reference sequence). The CDR3 is CASSRSRDRGNYNEQFF. In DNA form, the CDR3 reads TGTGCCAGCAGCCGGTCGAGAGACAGAGGAAATTACAATGAGCAGTTCTTC.

The rearrangement joins TRBV5-1 to TRBJ2-1, with 7 bases matching TRBD1. The CDR3 is 16 residues long. The trim removed 4 bases at V and 7 bases at J, leaving 14 bases unmatched. Per the germline V gene, CDR1 is SGHRS and CDR2 is YFSETQ. CDR3 DNA sequence: TGCGCCAGCAGCCCCACGGTCCAGGGGGTGGGGAATGAGCAGTTCTTC. Its protein is CASSPTVQGVGNEQFF.

V usage is TRBV6-2 or TRBV6-3 and J usage is TRBJ2-7, with 9 bases fitting TRBD2. This CDR3 region has 16 residues. Germline values: CDR1 MNHEY, CDR2 SVGEGT. With 5 bases clipped from V and 4 bases from J, the junction kept 12 bases outside the gene matches. CDR3 nucleotide sequence: TGTGCCAGCAGTGCACTCCGGACGGGACTAGCTTACGAGCAGTACTTC. It encodes CASSALRTGLAYEQYF.

As DNA, the CDR3 is TGTGCCAGCAGTCATCTAGCGGGGCTGGTCAATGAGCAGTTCTTC. Encoded protein: CASSHLAGLVNEQFF. The chain joins TRBV28 to TRBJ2-1, with 9 positions matching TRBD2. The trim removed 5 bases at V and 6 bases at J, leaving 8 bases unmatched. The CDR3 length is 15 residues. The V gene's germline CDR1 is MDHEN and CDR2 SYDVKM.

DNA of the CDR3: TGCGCCAGCAGATTACTCCCCGGGACAGGGGTCGGCTACACCTTC. Residues: CASRLLPGTGVGYTF. The chain couples TRBV5-1 to TRBJ1-2, with 10 bases fitting TRBD1. With 5 bases clipped from V and 8 bases from J, the junction kept 12 bases outside the gene matches. Germline loops: CDR1 SGHRS, CDR2 YFSETQ. The CDR3 is 15 amino acids.

This clone has only one observation. The chain joins TRBV4-1 to TRBJ2-3, with a possible D match to TRBD2 (6 bases). From germline, CDR1 is MGHRA and CDR2 YSYEKL. V was clipped by 1 base and J by 0 bases, with 8 bases between them. The CDR3 is 15 residues long. CDR3 in DNA: TGCGCCAGCAGCCAAGCCGGGACTAGCACAGATACGCAGTATTTT. Translating it yields CASSQAGTSTDTQYF.

In this sample, this clone turned up a few times. The genes are TRBV29-1 and TRBJ2-6; the match to TRBD1 covers 7 bases. Germline loops: CDR1 SQVTM, CDR2 ANQGSEA. The CDR3 length is 16 residues. J gave up 0 bases and V 4 bases, and 6 bases lay outside the gene matches. The CDR3 loop reads CSVGTGGSSGANVLTF. Here the CDR3 DNA reads TGCAGCGTTGGGACAGGAGGAAGCTCTGGGGCCAACGTCCTGACTTTC.

The genes are TRBV3-1 (or the pseudogene TRBV3-2) and TRBJ1-1; D possibly corresponds to TRBD1 (6 bases). The germline CDR1 and CDR2 sequences are LGHDT and YNNKEL (reference sequence). V was cut by 2 bases and J by 1 base, with 14 bases left in between. This CDR3 is built from 16 residues. DNA of the CDR3: TGTGCCAGCAGCCAAACCGGGACAAAAGGGAACACTGAAGCTTTCTTT. It encodes CASSQTGTKGNTEAFF.

The gene calls are TRBV6-4 and TRBJ2-3, with 11 nucleotides matching TRBD2. This CDR3 spans 18 amino acids. Trimming cost V 6 bases and J 4 bases; bases outside gene matches: 15. The germline gives CDR1 MRHNA, CDR2 SNTAGT. CDR3 loop: CASRRGLAGGRGPDTQYF. In DNA form, the CDR3 reads TGTGCCAGCAGAAGAGGGCTAGCGGGGGGCCGCGGCCCAGATACGCAGTATTTT.

This chain joins TRBV28 and TRBJ1-2; D might be TRBD1 (6 bases). Germline V gives CDR1 MDHEN, CDR2 SYDVKM. This CDR3 spans 17 amino acids. V lost 2 bases to trimming and J lost 0 bases, with 16 bases between them. The CDR3 spells CASSLMYRARSNYGYTF. The DNA of the CDR3 is TGTGCCAGCAGTTTAATGTACAGGGCCCGTTCTAACTATGGCTACACCTTC.

This clone was detected once. The rearrangement joins TRBV21-1 to TRBJ2-5; the DNA was not compared with TRBD2, the D call given in the table. TRBV21-1 is designated a pseudogene. The CDR3 is 18 residues long. CDR3 protein: CARNRGPTTGPAGATQYF. For the CDR3, the DNA is TGTGCCAGGAACCGGGGGCCGACCACAGGTCCCGCGGGGGCGACCCAGTACTTC.

This rearrangement joins TRBV6-2 or TRBV6-3 to TRBJ2-3; D possibly corresponds to TRBD1 (5 bases). Germline V gives CDR1 MNHEY, CDR2 SVGEGT. V was cut by 2 bases and J by 2 bases, with 11 bases left in between. The CDR3 loop spans 15 amino acids. The CDR3 here is CASSYRGIATDTQYF. CDR3 bases: TGTGCCAGCAGTTACAGGGGAATCGCCACAGATACGCAGTATTTT.

The V call is TRBV10-3, the J call TRBJ2-5; TRBD1 might be the D (7 bases). The CDR3 has 15 amino acids. The V and J ends lost 10 bases and 1 base respectively, with 19 bases between them. The germline CDR1 and CDR2 sequences are ENHRY and SYGVKD. CDR3 DNA: TGTGCCACCAAGCGGGCGCCAGGGGGCCAAGAGACCCAGTACTTC. This gives the protein CATKRAPGGQETQYF.

This chain joins TRBV11-1 and TRBJ2-5, with 7 bases fitting TRBD1. This CDR3 spans 14 amino acids. The trim removed 5 bases at V and 1 base at J, leaving 4 bases unmatched. Germline V gene data show CDR1 as SGHAT and CDR2 as FQDESV (reference sequence). The CDR3 loop reads CASSNDRAQETQYF. The CDR3 region has the DNA TGTGCCAGCAGCAATGACAGGGCCCAAGAGACCCAGTACTTC.

This clone appeared once. CDR3 nucleotides: TGTGCCAGCAGCTTTAGGGAGACTAGCGGGGTCCATGAGCAGTTCTTC. Translated: CASSFRETSGVHEQFF. This chain connects TRBV7-2 to TRBJ2-1, with 11 bases matching TRBD2. V gave up 3 bases and J gave up 8 bases; unmatched junction bases: 9. CDR3 length: 16 residues. Germline V lookup: CDR1 SGHTA, CDR2 FQGNSA.

The J gene is TRBJ1-5, the V gene TRBV19, with D possibly TRBD1 on 6 matching bases. Germline CDR1 and CDR2: LNHDA and SQIVND (reference sequence). Trimming removed 4 bases at V and 3 bases at J, with 10 bases between. CDR3 length equals 14 residues. CDR3 amino acids: CASSNREDNQPQHF. The CDR3 DNA is TGTGCCAGTAGTAACAGGGAAGACAATCAGCCCCAGCATTTT.

V usage is TRBV28 and J usage is TRBJ1-2, with TRBD1 as a possible D gene (6 bases). In germline, CDR1 is MDHEN, CDR2 SYDVKM. The ends were cut back, 3 bases at V and 8 bases at J, with 16 bases in the middle. The CDR3 sequence is 14 residues long. Here the CDR3 reads CASSFDRKGDGYTF. CDR3 in DNA: TGTGCCAGCAGTTTTGACCGGAAGGGGGACGGCTACACCTTC.

The chain uses TRBV3-1 (or the pseudogene TRBV3-2) and TRBJ2-5; 13 bases line up with TRBD2. This CDR3 is built from 18 residues. The V segment lost 4 bases and the J segment 5 bases; nucleotides outside the gene matches: 13. Germline-derived CDR1 and CDR2 are LGHDT and YNNKEL (reference sequence). The CDR3 spells CASSRTSGGYTSRETQYF. Written as DNA, the CDR3 is TGTGCCAGCAGCCGGACTAGCGGGGGATATACCTCCCGGGAGACCCAGTACTTC.

In its sample, this clone was seen a few times. This rearrangement joins TRBV7-3 to TRBJ1-1; unclear D gene. Trimming cost V 2 bases and J 2 bases, with 6 bases left between them. This CDR3 has 13 amino acids. Germline CDR1 SGHTA, CDR2 FQGTGA. The chain's CDR3 is CASSLFLNTEAFF. The CDR3, as DNA: TGTGCCAGCAGCTTATTTTTAAACACTGAAGCTTTCTTT.

A note on this clone: This sample includes further DNA sequences coding for the same CDR3. The chain has TRBV6-5 and TRBJ1-2; possibly TRBD1 for D (5 bases). The germline V and J ends were trimmed by 5 bases and 2 bases, with 9 bases remaining between them. CDR3 size: 13 residues. CDR1 MNHEY and CDR2 SVGAGI come from the germline V gene. The CDR3 nucleotides read TGTGCCAGCAGTCCTACAGGAAACTATGGCTACACCTTC. Its translation is CASSPTGNYGYTF.

The V gene is TRBV9, the J gene TRBJ1-1, with 7 bases that match TRBD1. The germline CDR1 and CDR2 sequences are SGDLS and YYNGEE. Trimming cost V 2 bases and J 0 bases; bases outside gene matches: 1. The CDR3 is 14 residues long. CDR3 DNA sequence: TGTGCCAGCAGCGTGACAGGGCTGAACACTGAAGCTTTCTTT. Translation: CASSVTGLNTEAFF. Looking up the rest from reference TRBV9 and TRBJ1-1 gives the full variable domain: DSGVTQTPKHLITATGQRVTLRCSPRSGDLSVYWYQQSLDQGLQFLIQYYNGEERAKGNILERFSAQQFPDLHSELNLSSLELGDSALYFCASSVTGLNTEAFFGQGTRLTVV.

This CDR3 reads CAWTSGLAGGETQYF. The CDR3 DNA reads TGTGCCTGGACTTCGGGACTAGCGGGGGGGGAGACCCAGTACTTC. V usage is TRBV30 and J usage is TRBJ2-5, with 16 bases lining up with TRBD2. The germline CDR1 and CDR2 sequences are GTSNPN and SVGIG (reference sequence). This CDR3 contains 15 residues. Trimming cost V 4 bases and J 5 bases; bases outside gene matches: 4.

J is TRBJ2-1 and V is TRBV3-1 (or the pseudogene TRBV3-2); D not resolved. In germline, CDR1 is LGHDT, CDR2 YNNKEL (reference sequence). The CDR3 contains 11 residues. V was trimmed by 8 bases and J by 3 bases, leaving 5 bases between them. CDR3 nucleotides: TGTGCCAGCCTAGACTACAATGAGCAGTTCTTC. Translated: CASLDYNEQFF.